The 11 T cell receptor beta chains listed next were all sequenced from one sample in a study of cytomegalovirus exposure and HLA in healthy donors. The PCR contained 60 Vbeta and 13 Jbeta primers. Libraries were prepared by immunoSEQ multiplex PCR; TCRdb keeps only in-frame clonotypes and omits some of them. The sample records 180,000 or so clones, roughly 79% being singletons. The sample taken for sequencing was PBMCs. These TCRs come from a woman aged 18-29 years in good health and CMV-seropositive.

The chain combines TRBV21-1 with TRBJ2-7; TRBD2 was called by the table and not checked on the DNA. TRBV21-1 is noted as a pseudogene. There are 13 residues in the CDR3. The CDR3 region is CASSKVGDYEQYF. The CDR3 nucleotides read TGTGCCAGCAGCAAAGTCGGGGACTACGAGCAGTACTTC.

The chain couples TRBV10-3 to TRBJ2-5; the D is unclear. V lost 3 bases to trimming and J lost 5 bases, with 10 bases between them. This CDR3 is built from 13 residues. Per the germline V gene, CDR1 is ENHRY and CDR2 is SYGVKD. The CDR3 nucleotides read TGTGCCATCAGTGATGGGCAGGCGGAGACCCAGTACTTC. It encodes CAISDGQAETQYF.

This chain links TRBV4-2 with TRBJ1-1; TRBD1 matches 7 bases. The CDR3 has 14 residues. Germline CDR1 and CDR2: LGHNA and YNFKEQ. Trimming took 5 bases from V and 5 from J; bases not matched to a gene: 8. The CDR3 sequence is CASSTNRGNTEAFF. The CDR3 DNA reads TGTGCCAGCAGCACTAACAGGGGAAATACTGAAGCTTTCTTT.

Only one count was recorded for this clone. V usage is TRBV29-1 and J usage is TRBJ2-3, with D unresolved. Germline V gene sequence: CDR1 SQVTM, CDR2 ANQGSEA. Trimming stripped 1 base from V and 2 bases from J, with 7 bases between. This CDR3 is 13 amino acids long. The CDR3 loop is CSVEGGDTDTQYF. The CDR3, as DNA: TGCAGCGTTGAAGGAGGTGACACAGATACGCAGTATTTT.

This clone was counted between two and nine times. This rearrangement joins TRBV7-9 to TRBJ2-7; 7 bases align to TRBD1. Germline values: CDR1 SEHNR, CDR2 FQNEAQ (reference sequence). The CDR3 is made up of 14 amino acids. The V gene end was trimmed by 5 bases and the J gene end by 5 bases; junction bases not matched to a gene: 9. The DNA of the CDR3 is TGTGCCAGCAGCCTATCAGGGGGTTTCGACGAGCAGTACTTC. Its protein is CASSLSGGFDEQYF.

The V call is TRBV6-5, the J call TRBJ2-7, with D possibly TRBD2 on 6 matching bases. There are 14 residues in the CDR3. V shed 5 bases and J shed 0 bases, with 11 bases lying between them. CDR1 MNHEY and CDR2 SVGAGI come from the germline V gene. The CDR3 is CASSRDLRSYEQYF. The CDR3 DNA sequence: TGTGCCAGCAGTCGGGACTTGCGCTCCTACGAGCAGTACTTC.

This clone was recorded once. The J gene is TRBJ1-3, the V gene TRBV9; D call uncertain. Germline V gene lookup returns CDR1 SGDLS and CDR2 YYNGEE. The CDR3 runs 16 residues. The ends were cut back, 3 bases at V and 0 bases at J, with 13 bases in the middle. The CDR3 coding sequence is TGTGCCAGCAGCGAGGAGGGCTCGGGCTCTGGAAACACCATATATTTT. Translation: CASSEEGSGSGNTIYF.

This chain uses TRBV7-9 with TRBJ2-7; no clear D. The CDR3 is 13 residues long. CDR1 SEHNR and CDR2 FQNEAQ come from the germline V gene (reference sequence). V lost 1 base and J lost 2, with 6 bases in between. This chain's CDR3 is CASSLGATYEQYF. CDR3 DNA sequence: TGTGCCAGCAGCTTAGGGGCCACCTACGAGCAGTACTTC. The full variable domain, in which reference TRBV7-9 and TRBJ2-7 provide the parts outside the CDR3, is DTGVSQNPRHKITKRGQNVTFRCDPISEHNRLYWYRQTLGQGPEFLTYFQNEAQLEKSRLLSDRFSAERPKGSFSTLEIQRTEQGDSAMYLCASSLGATYEQYFGPGTRLTVT.

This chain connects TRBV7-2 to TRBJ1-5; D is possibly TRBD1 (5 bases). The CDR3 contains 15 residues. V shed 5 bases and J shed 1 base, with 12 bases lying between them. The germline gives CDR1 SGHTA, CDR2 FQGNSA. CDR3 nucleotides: TGTGCCAGCAGCAGGGCTGGGGGGAGCAATCAGCCCCAGCATTTT. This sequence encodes CASSRAGGSNQPQHF. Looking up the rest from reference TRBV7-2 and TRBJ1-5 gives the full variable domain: GAGVSQSPSNKVTEKGKDVELRCDPISGHTALYWYRQSLGQGLEFLIYFQGNSAPDKSGLPSDRFSAERTGGSVSTLTIQRTQQEDSAVYLCASSRAGGSNQPQHFGDGTRLSIL.

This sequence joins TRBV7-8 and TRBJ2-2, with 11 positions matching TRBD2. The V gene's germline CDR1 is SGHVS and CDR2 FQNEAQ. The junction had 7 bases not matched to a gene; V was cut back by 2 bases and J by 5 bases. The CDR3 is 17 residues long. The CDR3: CASSLFVLAGGTGELFF. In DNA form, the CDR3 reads TGTGCCAGCAGCTTATTTGTGCTAGCGGGGGGAACCGGGGAGCTGTTTTTT.

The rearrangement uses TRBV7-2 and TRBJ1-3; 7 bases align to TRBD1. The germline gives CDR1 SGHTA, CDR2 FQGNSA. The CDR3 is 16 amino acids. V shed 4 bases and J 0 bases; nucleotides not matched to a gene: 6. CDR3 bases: TGTGCCAGCAGCTGGAGGGGACAGCTCTCTGGAAACACCATATATTTT. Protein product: CASSWRGQLSGNTIYF. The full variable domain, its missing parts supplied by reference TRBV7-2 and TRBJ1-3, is GAGVSQSPSNKVTEKGKDVELRCDPISGHTALYWYRQSLGQGLEFLIYFQGNSAPDKSGLPSDRFSAERTGGSVSTLTIQRTQQEDSAVYLCASSWRGQLSGNTIYFGEGSWLTVV.